A single sample is the source of the 13 T cell receptor beta chains below, sequenced in a study of PD-L1 blockade in urothelial cancer. Measured with immunoSEQ multiplex PCR; TCRdb has only the in-frame clones, and not every one. The data hold tens of thousands of clones, with about 85% observed a single time. The material sequenced was PBMCs, taken around atezolizumab (anti-PD-L1) treatment. Receptor source: a man in his 60s with urothelial cancer.

The chain employs TRBV5-1 and TRBJ2-2, with 10 nucleotides matching TRBD2. J gave up 3 bases and V 2 bases, and 1 base lay outside the gene matches. This CDR3 has 15 residues. CDR1 and CDR2 (germline): SGHRS, YFSETQ. Here the CDR3 reads CASSFLAGDTGELFF. The CDR3 DNA sequence: TGCGCCAGCAGCTTTCTAGCGGGGGACACCGGGGAGCTGTTTTTT. Combining the CDR3 with reference TRBV5-1 and TRBJ2-2 gives the whole variable domain KAGVTQTPRYLIKTRGQQVTLSCSPISGHRSVSWYQQTPGQGLQFLFEYFSETQRNKGNFPGRFSGRQFSNSRSEMNVSTLELGDSALYLCASSFLAGDTGELFFGEGSRLTVL.

The V call is TRBV5-1, the J call TRBJ1-6, with D tentatively TRBD1 (5 bases). V shed 4 bases and J shed 7 bases, with 18 bases lying between them. Per the germline V gene, CDR1 is SGHRS and CDR2 is YFSETQ. This CDR3 spans 16 amino acids. The CDR3 loop reads CASSGGGPGRNSPLHF. The CDR3 nucleotides are TGCGCCAGCAGCGGGGGGGGACCGGGTAGAAATTCACCCCTCCACTTT.

In DNA, the CDR3 is TGTGCCAGCAGCTTCTACATAGCGGGGGGGGTCACCGGGGAGCTGTTTTTT. It translates to CASSFYIAGGVTGELFF. V is TRBV5-4 and J is TRBJ2-2; 11 bases are shared with TRBD2. CDR1 SGHNT and CDR2 YYREEE come from the germline V gene (reference sequence). V was pared by 2 bases and J by 4 bases, with 7 bases of the junction left unmatched. CDR3 size: 17 residues.

V is TRBV6-1 and J is TRBJ1-1, with 7 bases fitting TRBD1. The J segment lost 0 bases and the V segment lost 4 bases, leaving 2 bases of the junction unmatched. The CDR3 covers 14 residues. Looked up from germline, CDR1 is MNHNS and CDR2 is SASEGT. DNA for the CDR3: TGTGCCAGCAGTGGACAGGGTATGAACACTGAAGCTTTCTTT. It encodes CASSGQGMNTEAFF.

The chain recombines TRBV11-3 with TRBJ2-7; D may be TRBD1 (6 bases). With 4 bases removed from V and 0 bases from J, the gap between germline ends came to 13 bases. CDR1 is SGHNT and CDR2 is YENEEA in the germline V gene. The CDR3 covers 15 residues. The CDR3 is CASSSLAGASYEQYF. DNA of the CDR3: TGTGCCAGCAGCTCCCTTGCAGGGGCCTCCTACGAGCAGTACTTC.

Only a few counts were recorded for this clone. The rearrangement uses TRBV9 and TRBJ2-1; 9 bases align to TRBD2. The V gene end was trimmed by 3 bases and the J gene end by 3 bases; junction bases not matched to a gene: 7. This CDR3 has 16 residues. The germline V gene encodes CDR1 SGDLS and CDR2 YYNGEE. As DNA, the CDR3 is TGTGCCAGCAGCGCCATAGCGGGGGTGGGCTACAATGAGCAGTTCTTC. Translating it yields CASSAIAGVGYNEQFF.

The V gene is TRBV14, the J gene TRBJ2-3, with TRBD1 matching over 9 bases. Per the germline V gene, CDR1 is SGHDN and CDR2 is FVKESK. J lost 0 bases, V lost 0 bases, and 7 bases had no gene match. CDR3 length: 18 amino acids. DNA of the CDR3: TGTGCCAGCAGCCAAGACAAGGGACAGGGACAAAGCACAGATACGCAGTATTTT. Amino acids: CASSQDKGQGQSTDTQYF.

The chain carries TRBV5-1 and TRBJ1-1; no clear D. The germline V gene encodes CDR1 SGHRS and CDR2 YFSETQ. The CDR3 is 14 amino acids. V lost 2 bases and J 0 bases, leaving 8 bases between the germline ends. The CDR3 sequence is CASSFTVLNTEAFF. CDR3 nucleotides: TGCGCCAGCAGCTTCACTGTCCTGAACACTGAAGCTTTCTTT.

This clone was seen only once. The chain employs TRBV6-5 and TRBJ2-1; D call uncertain. The CDR3 is 15 amino acids. Germline V gives CDR1 MNHEY, CDR2 SVGAGI. The germline V and J ends were trimmed by 0 bases and 10 bases, with 16 bases remaining between them. The CDR3 nucleotides are TGTGCCAGCAGTTACTCACCGACGGGTGCATGGGAGCAGTTCTTC. Residues: CASSYSPTGAWEQFF.

This clone came up once. The chain is built from TRBV4-3 and TRBJ2-3; 9 nucleotides agree with TRBD1. In germline, CDR1 is LGHNA, CDR2 YSLEER. V shed 3 bases, J shed 6 bases, and the junction held 7 bases outside the gene matches. The CDR3 length is 15 residues. For the CDR3, the DNA is TGCGCCAGCAGCCATCCGGGACAGGGCGTGGATACGCAGTATTTT. Translated, it gives CASSHPGQGVDTQYF.

This clone came up a few times. V is TRBV12-5 and J is TRBJ1-1; 7 nucleotides align to TRBD1. CDR1 is LGHNT and CDR2 is FRNRAP in the germline V gene. The CDR3 sequence is 13 residues long. V was pared by 5 bases and J by 5 bases, with 5 bases of the junction left unmatched. The CDR3: CASGQIRGTEAFF. The CDR3 nucleotides are TGTGCTAGTGGTCAAATCAGGGGGACTGAAGCTTTCTTT.

The chain employs TRBV27 and TRBJ2-1, with 8 bases identical to TRBD2. V lost 5 bases, J lost 3 bases, and 6 bases stayed unmatched. Looked up from germline, CDR1 is MNHEY and CDR2 is SMNVEV (reference sequence). CDR3 length: 15 residues. The CDR3 coding sequence is TGTGCCAGCAGTCTTCGGGGGGGCAACTACAATGAGCAGTTCTTC. It translates to CASSLRGGNYNEQFF.

This chain connects TRBV18 to TRBJ2-7, with 11 bases that match TRBD1. CDR3 length: 16 amino acids. CDR1 is KGHSH and CDR2 is LQKENI in the germline V gene. V lost 3 bases to trimming and J lost 5 bases; unmatched junction nucleotides: 9. CDR3 residues: CASSPFGTGGTNEQYF. In nucleotides, the CDR3 is TGTGCCAGCTCACCCTTCGGGACAGGGGGGACTAACGAGCAGTACTTC.